Given below is one TCR beta chain in context. Only in-frame clones appear in the TCRdb table, and some are missing; sequencing was by immunoSEQ multiplex PCR. The sample shows about 230,000 clones, roughly 85% of them seen only once. The entry originates in a study of blood T cell repertoires in COVID-19. Study information: COVID-19 samples, acute and convalescent, were from the United States, Italy and Spain.

Sequencing was performed on peripheral blood. The clonotype was recovered from a woman aged 70-85 years with active or convalescent COVID-19.

The CDR3 loop is CASSLGDSLMNTEAFF. Written as DNA, the CDR3 is TGCGCCAGCAGCTTGGGGGACAGTCTCATGAACACTGAAGCTTTCTTT. The rearrangement joins TRBV5-1 to TRBJ1-1; the match to TRBD1 covers 7 bases. The CDR3 loop spans 16 amino acids. Germline values: CDR1 SGHRS, CDR2 YFSETQ. The V segment lost 0 bases and the J segment 0 bases; nucleotides outside the gene matches: 5.